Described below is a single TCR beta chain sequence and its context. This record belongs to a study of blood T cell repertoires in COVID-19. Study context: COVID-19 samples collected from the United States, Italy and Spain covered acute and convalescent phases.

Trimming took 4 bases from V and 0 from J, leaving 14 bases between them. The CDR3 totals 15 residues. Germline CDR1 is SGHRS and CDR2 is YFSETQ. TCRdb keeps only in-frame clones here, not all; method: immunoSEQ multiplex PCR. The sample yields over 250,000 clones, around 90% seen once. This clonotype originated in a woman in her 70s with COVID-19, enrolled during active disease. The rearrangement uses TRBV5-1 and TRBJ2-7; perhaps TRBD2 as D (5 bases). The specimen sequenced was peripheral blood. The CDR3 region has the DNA TGCGCCAGCAGCCCGGGAAGCCCTACCTCCTACGAGCAGTACTTC. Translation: CASSPGSPTSYEQYF.